A single sample is the source of the 17 T cell receptor beta chains below, sequenced in a study of identical twins. TCRdb itself ran the 5' RACE reads through MiXCR, one entry per CDR3 protein. The repertoire holds about 890,000 distinct CDR3 sequences, with around an eighth as singletons. This sample also belongs to another study, concerning yellow fever vaccine responses in identical twins.

The sequencing input was PBMCs. The receptors stem from a woman between 18 and 29 years old in good health.

This clonotype was detected only a few times. The gene calls are TRBV24-1 and TRBJ2-1; 9 bases map to TRBD1. Per the germline V gene, CDR1 is KGHDR and CDR2 is SFDVKD. After removal of 5 bases from V and 6 bases from J, the junction contained 7 bases not matched to a gene. The CDR3 is made up of 15 amino acids. The CDR3 loop is CATSAGRQGVNEQFF. CDR3 coding DNA: TGTGCCACCAGTGCTGGTAGACAGGGGGTCAATGAGCAGTTCTTC.

This clonotype was counted a few times. The J gene is TRBJ1-6, the V gene TRBV12-3 or TRBV12-4, with TRBD1 as a possible D gene (6 bases). This CDR3 is 15 amino acids long. The germline V and J ends were trimmed by 5 bases and 7 bases, with 15 bases remaining between them. CDR3: CASSPRQAINSPLHF. CDR3 nucleotides: TGTGCCAGCAGTCCCAGACAGGCGATCAATTCACCCCTCCACTTT.

This clonotype has just a few counts. V gene TRBV11-3 combines with J gene TRBJ2-7, with 10 bases that match TRBD2. J was trimmed by 6 bases and V by 5 bases; bases with no gene match: 4. Looked up from germline, CDR1 is SGHNT and CDR2 is YENEEA. This CDR3 is built from 13 residues. The CDR3 region has the DNA TGTGCCAGCAGCACCACTAGCGGGGTCGAGCAGTACTTC. This codes for CASSTTSGVEQYF.

This clonotype has more than one count but fewer than ten. The chain carries TRBV10-3 and TRBJ2-2; D is uncertain. Germline V lookup: CDR1 ENHRY, CDR2 SYGVKD. This CDR3 comprises 14 residues. Trimming took off 5 bases at V and 4 bases at J, with 11 bases between the two ends. The CDR3 DNA reads as TGTGCCATCAGTCCGGGCATTACCACCGGGGAGCTGTTTTTT. This sequence encodes CAISPGITTGELFF.

This clonotype was seen repeatedly, ten times or more. The V gene is TRBV28, the J gene TRBJ2-1; either TRBD1 or TRBD2 may supply D (6 bases each). Germline CDR1 MDHEN, CDR2 SYDVKM. V was shortened by 6 bases and J by 6 bases, with 12 bases between the two germline ends. This CDR3 has 13 residues. CDR3 sequence (DNA): TGTGCCAGCAGGACAGGAGGGATCAATGAGCAGTTCTTC. It specifies CASRTGGINEQFF.

This clonotype was counted a few times. This sequence joins TRBV7-9 and TRBJ1-2; TRBD1 is a possible D gene (5 bases). Trimming cost V 4 bases and J 3 bases, with 15 bases left between them. This CDR3 spans 15 amino acids. Germline loops: CDR1 SEHNR, CDR2 FQNEAQ (reference sequence). CDR3 region: CASSSSTGGDYGYTF. DNA of the CDR3: TGTGCCAGCAGCTCCTCAACGGGGGGTGACTATGGCTACACCTTC.

The sample holds many counts of this clonotype. The rearrangement links TRBV5-1 to TRBJ2-1; tentative D call: TRBD1 (6 bases). The CDR3 contains 15 residues. Germline CDR1 SGHRS, CDR2 YFSETQ. With 4 bases removed from V and 5 bases from J, the gap between germline ends came to 16 bases. CDR3 in amino acids: CASSPGTGNDNEQFF. The CDR3 coding sequence is TGCGCCAGCAGCCCCGGAACAGGGAATGACAATGAGCAGTTCTTC.

This clonotype has only a few counts. The rearrangement joins TRBV27 to TRBJ2-1, with D possibly being TRBD2 (5 bases). V was cut by 3 bases and J by 6 bases, with 9 bases left in between. The germline V gene encodes CDR1 MNHEY and CDR2 SMNVEV (reference sequence). This CDR3 is built from 13 residues. The CDR3 DNA reads TGTGCCAGCAGTTTTGGGAGCAGCAATGAGCAGTTCTTC. Residues: CASSFGSSNEQFF.

V gene TRBV23-1 combines with J gene TRBJ2-2; possibly TRBD1 for D (6 bases). TRBV23-1 is sorted into the ORF group, with uncertain function. The V end was cut by 3 bases, the J end by 0 bases, with 8 bases between. This CDR3 is 15 amino acids long. The CDR3 DNA reads TGCGCCAGCAGTCACTGGGGGCCGAACACCGGGGAGCTGTTTTTT. As protein: CASSHWGPNTGELFF.

The sample holds a few counts of this clonotype. V and J are TRBV2 and TRBJ2-1, with D unresolved. CDR3 length: 11 residues. CDR1 is SNHLY and CDR2 is FYNNEI in the germline V gene. Trimming pared 2 bases from V and 14 bases from J, leaving 10 bases between. As DNA, the CDR3 is TGTGCCAGCAGTGAAATGCAGGACGAGTTCTTC. It is translated as CASSEMQDEFF.

J is TRBJ2-3 and V is TRBV12-3 or TRBV12-4; D may match TRBD1 or TRBD2 (5 bases each). This CDR3 is built from 17 residues. The V and J ends lost 0 bases and 0 bases respectively, with 13 bases between them. CDR3 nucleotide sequence: TGTGCCAGCAGTTTAGCATCGGGGCTCTCGAGCACAGATACGCAGTATTTT. Its protein is CASSLASGLSSTDTQYF.

The chain combines TRBV5-1 with TRBJ2-2, with a weak D call TRBD2 (6 bases). CDR3 length equals 16 residues. Germline V CDR1 and CDR2: SGHRS, YFSETQ. Trimming stripped 3 bases from V and 1 base from J, with 13 bases between. CDR3 sequence reads: CASSYGLSMNTGELFF. CDR3 nucleotide sequence: TGCGCCAGCAGCTACGGACTATCCATGAACACCGGGGAGCTGTTTTTT.

This clonotype was recorded a few times. This chain uses TRBV12-3 or TRBV12-4 with TRBJ1-2; D remains ambiguous. Trimming left V 3 bases short and J 1 base short, with 15 bases between. The CDR3 runs to 16 residues. The CDR3 spells CASSFGVSQFNYGYTF. CDR3 in DNA: TGTGCCAGCAGTTTTGGGGTGAGCCAATTTAACTATGGCTACACCTTC.

This clonotype came up a few times. V gene TRBV29-1 combines with J gene TRBJ2-1; TRBD2 agrees at 10 bases. The CDR3 length is 18 residues. Unmatched junction bases numbered 12, after V lost 0 bases and J lost 4 bases. In germline, CDR1 is SQVTM, CDR2 ANQGSEA. The CDR3 region has the DNA TGCAGCGTTGAAGATCTCGCCCCCGCTAGCGGGAGATACAATGAGCAGTTCTTC. This encodes CSVEDLAPASGRYNEQFF.

Turning to this clonotype: One junction end disagrees with the germline gene, perhaps due to a read error. The chain employs TRBV10-3 and TRBJ2-7; 10 bases match TRBD2. Germline-derived CDR1 and CDR2 are ENHRY and SYGVKD. CDR3 length: 15 amino acids. CDR3 amino acids: CAIREPGLASYDQYF. The CDR3 bases are TGTGCCATCAGAGAGCCGGGACTAGCGTCCTACGACCAGTACTTC.

The chain links TRBV7-7 to TRBJ2-1; TRBD2 is a possible D gene (6 bases). CDR1 is SSHAT and CDR2 is FNYEAQ in the germline V gene (reference sequence). The CDR3 is 13 amino acids. Trimming took 3 bases from V and 9 from J, leaving 12 bases between them. In nucleotides, the CDR3 is TGTGCCAGCAGCTTCCTAGTCGGGGGTGAGCAGTTCTTC. It codes for CASSFLVGGEQFF.

This chain links TRBV28 with TRBJ2-7; no clear D. CDR1 MDHEN and CDR2 SYDVKM come from the germline V gene. The CDR3 sequence is 15 residues long. Trimming left V 3 bases short and J 0 bases short, with 12 bases between. The CDR3 here is CASSFGPTPSYEQYV. The CDR3 bases are TGTGCCAGCAGTTTTGGACCGACGCCCTCCTACGAGCAGTACGTC.